What follows are 20 T cell receptor beta chains derived from one specimen sequenced in a study of T cell clones after liver transplantation. Method: immunoSEQ multiplex PCR; TCRdb's copy keeps in-frame clones and lacks some. This sample carries approximately 55,000 clones, 71% of them seen once, and the ten largest clones take approximately 16%. Sequenced here: CD4+ T cells from blood, sampled before liver transplant. All receptors derive from a human donor who received a liver transplant.

This clone was recorded once. J is TRBJ1-1 and V is TRBV11-2; D is possibly TRBD1 (6 bases). The CDR3 sequence is 18 residues long. The germline V gene encodes CDR1 SGHAT and CDR2 FQNNGV. V lost 3 bases, J lost 0 bases, and 20 bases lay in between. CDR3 loop: CASSLDNYITGMNTEAFF. For the CDR3, the DNA is TGTGCCAGCAGCTTGGATAACTACATCACAGGGATGAACACTGAAGCTTTCTTT. Full variable domain (outside the CDR3, taken from reference TRBV11-2 and TRBJ1-1): EAGVAQSPRYKIIEKRQSVAFWCNPISGHATLYWYQQILGQGPKLLIQFQNNGVVDDSQLPKDRFSAERLKGVDSTLKIQPAKLEDSAVYLCASSLDNYITGMNTEAFFGQGTRLTVV.

The V call is TRBV4-2, the J call TRBJ1-3; no clear D. Germline lookup yields CDR1 LGHNA and CDR2 YNFKEQ. The length of the CDR3 is 14 residues. The germline V and J ends were trimmed by 0 bases and 0 bases, with 3 bases remaining between them. The DNA for the CDR3 is TGTGCCAGCAGCCAAGACAGCTCTGGAAACACCATATATTTT. It specifies CASSQDSSGNTIYF.

This clone was observed a few times. This sequence joins TRBV7-9 and TRBJ2-7, with 7 positions matching TRBD1. Per germline, CDR1 SEHNR and CDR2 FQNEAQ (reference sequence). The CDR3 spans 13 residues. The J segment lost 6 bases and the V segment lost 4 bases, leaving 6 bases of the junction unmatched. The CDR3 DNA is TGTGCCAGCAGCTCGACAGGGCCCGGCGAGCAGTACTTC. Translating it yields CASSSTGPGEQYF.

In its sample, this clone was seen a few times. V is TRBV7-8 and J is TRBJ1-3; perhaps TRBD1 as D (5 bases). The ends were cut back, 5 bases at V and 0 bases at J, with 14 bases in the middle. This CDR3 is 16 amino acids long. The germline V gene has CDR1 SGHVS and CDR2 FQNEAQ. In DNA, the CDR3 is TGTGCCAGCAGCCCCCACAGGATGAGCTCTGGAAACACCATATATTTT. Its protein product is CASSPHRMSSGNTIYF. The whole variable domain, remainder taken from reference TRBV7-8 and TRBJ1-3, is GAGVSQSPRYKVAKRGQDVALRCDPISGHVSLFWYQQALGQGPEFLTYFQNEAQLDKSGLPSDRFFAERPEGSVSTLKIQRTQQEDSAVYLCASSPHRMSSGNTIYFGEGSWLTVV.

This clone was recorded once. J is TRBJ2-2 and V is TRBV7-8; weak D call: TRBD2 (6 bases). V lost 6 bases to trimming and J lost 9 bases, with 14 bases between them. Germline lookup yields CDR1 SGHVS and CDR2 FQNEAQ. This CDR3 spans 13 amino acids. The CDR3 loop reads CASSSTRARELFF. The CDR3 DNA sequence: TGTGCCAGCAGTTCGACTAGGGCCCGGGAGCTGTTTTTT.

This clone turned up a few times. The rearrangement joins TRBV10-2 to TRBJ1-1; D unclear. Germline V CDR1 and CDR2: WSHSY, SAAADI. CDR3 size: 13 residues. V shed 6 bases and J shed 3 bases, with 11 bases lying between them. CDR3 nucleotide sequence: TGCGCCAGCAGGAATACAGATTACACTGAAGCTTTCTTT. Translated: CASRNTDYTEAFF.

The rearrangement uses TRBV7-3 and TRBJ2-2, with D perhaps matching TRBD1 (6 bases). Germline loops: CDR1 SGHTA, CDR2 FQGTGA. V was clipped by 2 bases and J by 6 bases, with 10 bases between them. The CDR3 spans 14 residues. The CDR3 DNA is TGTGCCAGCAGCTTACAAAGGGGGTCCGGGGAGCTGTTTTTT. It translates to CASSLQRGSGELFF.

V and J are TRBV4-1 and TRBJ2-1, with a weak D call TRBD2 (7 bases). Trimming left V 4 bases short and J 5 bases short, with 15 bases between. This CDR3 has 15 residues. Germline assignment: CDR1 MGHRA and CDR2 YSYEKL. The CDR3 reads CASSRRGAKNNEQFF. Here the CDR3 DNA reads TGCGCCAGCAGCCGTCGGGGGGCAAAAAACAATGAGCAGTTCTTC.

A single count supports this clone. J is TRBJ2-3 and V is TRBV4-2; possibly TRBD2 for D (6 bases). The V and J ends lost 11 bases and 2 bases respectively, with 14 bases between them. The V gene's germline CDR1 is LGHNA and CDR2 YNFKEQ. CDR3 length: 13 residues. CDR3: CAAGAGYTDTQYF. In DNA, the CDR3 is TGTGCCGCTGGGGCGGGATACACAGATACGCAGTATTTT.

The V call is TRBV5-1, the J call TRBJ1-1, with D maybe TRBD1 (6 bases). This CDR3 region has 15 residues. Germline CDR1 is SGHRS and CDR2 is YFSETQ. Trimming pared 4 bases from V and 4 bases from J, leaving 17 bases between. Here the CDR3 reads CASSPLTGGSTEAFF. The CDR3 DNA reads as TGCGCCAGCAGCCCCCTGACAGGCGGGTCCACTGAAGCTTTCTTT.

The gene calls are TRBV5-4 and TRBJ1-4; 7 positions agree with TRBD1. The length of the CDR3 is 16 residues. V trimming: 4 bases; J trimming: 3 bases; junction bases outside the gene matches: 9. Germline V CDR1 and CDR2: SGHNT, YYREEE (reference sequence). This CDR3 reads CASSATGKGSNEKLFF. DNA for the CDR3: TGTGCCAGCAGCGCGACAGGGAAGGGGTCTAATGAAAAACTGTTTTTT.

Details on this clone: This specimen includes other DNA sequences encoding the same CDR3. The chain carries TRBV6-6 and TRBJ1-1, with 12 bases lining up with TRBD1. V was pared by 6 bases and J by 5 bases, with 4 bases of the junction left unmatched. The CDR3 runs to 14 residues. CDR1 MNHNY and CDR2 SVGAGI come from the germline V gene (reference sequence). The CDR3 loop is CASRGQGAGTEAFF. As DNA, the CDR3 is TGTGCCAGCAGGGGACAGGGGGCTGGGACTGAAGCTTTCTTT.

The rearrangement links TRBV5-1 to TRBJ2-3, with 9 bases identical to TRBD1. The CDR3 spans 16 residues. V was pared by 4 bases and J by 2 bases, with 8 bases of the junction left unmatched. The germline gives CDR1 SGHRS, CDR2 YFSETQ. CDR3 sequence: CASSPGTGQFTDTQYF. CDR3 nucleotides: TGCGCCAGCAGCCCAGGGACAGGGCAGTTCACAGATACGCAGTATTTT.

This clone has more than one count but fewer than ten. The chain combines TRBV19 with TRBJ2-6, with TRBD1 matching 10 bases. Trimming removed 3 bases from V and 0 bases from J; junction bases left unmatched: 8. The CDR3 is 19 amino acids. Germline V gene sequence: CDR1 LNHDA, CDR2 SQIVND (reference sequence). As DNA, the CDR3 is TGTGCCAGTAGTATGACAGGGGGCATAACCTTCTCTGGGGCCAACGTCCTGACTTTC. Protein: CASSMTGGITFSGANVLTF.

The chain couples TRBV7-6 to TRBJ1-1; D not resolved. Germline V gene lookup returns CDR1 SGHVS and CDR2 FNYEAQ. This CDR3 is built from 15 residues. V lost 2 bases, J lost 4 bases, and 14 bases lay in between. The CDR3 is CASSLMEGGSTEAFF. In DNA form, the CDR3 reads TGTGCCAGCAGCTTAATGGAGGGCGGGAGCACTGAAGCTTTCTTT. Based on the CDR3 plus reference TRBV7-6 and TRBJ1-1, the full variable domain is GAGVSQSPRYKVTKRGQDVALRCDPISGHVSLYWYRQALGQGPEFLTYFNYEAQQDKSGLPNDRFSAERPEGSISTLTIQRTEQRDSAMYRCASSLMEGGSTEAFFGQGTRLTVV.

The chain links TRBV14 to TRBJ2-1; D perhaps matches TRBD1 (6 bases). The germline CDR1 and CDR2 sequences are SGHDN and FVKESK. This CDR3 comprises 15 residues. V was cut by 3 bases and J by 6 bases, with 15 bases left in between. For the CDR3, the DNA is TGTGCCAGCAGCCAGGACAGACAGGTGGGCAATGAGCAGTTCTTC. Translating gives CASSQDRQVGNEQFF.

This chain uses TRBV5-1 with TRBJ2-2; 9 bases fit TRBD1. V dropped 4 bases and J dropped 5; count of bases not matched to a gene: 3. CDR3 length equals 14 residues. Germline-derived CDR1 and CDR2 are SGHRS and YFSETQ. The CDR3 sequence: CASSPGQGTGELFF. The CDR3 DNA sequence: TGCGCCAGCAGCCCGGGACAGGGTACCGGGGAGCTGTTTTTT.

The CDR3 spells CAISEGRTEGYGYTF. The CDR3 DNA reads TGTGCCATCAGTGAGGGGAGGACGGAAGGGTATGGCTACACCTTC. The chain couples TRBV10-3 to TRBJ1-2; D is unresolved. This CDR3 region has 15 residues. From germline, CDR1 is ENHRY and CDR2 SYGVKD. With 2 bases removed from V and 5 bases from J, the gap between germline ends came to 15 bases.

This clone appeared a few times. The chain uses TRBV5-1 and TRBJ2-7; D ambiguous. This CDR3 has 13 residues. Trimming shortened V by 0 bases and J by 2 bases, and 6 bases separated the two germline ends. Germline CDR1 SGHRS, CDR2 YFSETQ. DNA for the CDR3: TGCGCCAGCAGCTTGGACACTACCTACGAGCAGTACTTC. This sequence encodes CASSLDTTYEQYF.

The chain is built from TRBV4-1 and TRBJ1-1; tentative D call: TRBD1 (5 bases). The germline V gene has CDR1 MGHRA and CDR2 YSYEKL. CDR3 length equals 13 residues. Trimming stripped 2 bases from V and 2 bases from J, with 6 bases between. CDR3 bases: TGCGCCAGCAGCCAAAGGACAAACACTGAAGCTTTCTTT. It codes for CASSQRTNTEAFF.